This passage covers 11 T cell receptor beta chains from one sample sequenced in a study of shared clonotypes between healthy human individuals. Profiling relied on immunoSEQ multiplex PCR, and the TCRdb table lists in-frame clones only, not all of them. The sample consists of 2 million to 2.5 million clones, almost 96% of them appearing once. Sample: naive CD4+ T cells sorted from blood. The subset here: CD45RA+ positively selected. These receptors all stem from a man between 18 and 29 years old in good health.

The J gene is TRBJ2-7, the V gene TRBV2; D remains unclear. Germline CDR1 and CDR2: SNHLY and FYNNEI. The CDR3 is 13 amino acids. V lost 5 bases and J lost 5, with 13 bases in between. In nucleotides, the CDR3 is TGTGCCAGCAGTCGTCCTGACGTGAACGAGCAGTACTTC. Protein: CASSRPDVNEQYF. Complete variable domain (other parts from reference TRBV2 and TRBJ2-7): EPEVTQTPSHQVTQMGQEVILRCVPISNHLYFYWYRQILGQKVEFLVSFYNNEISEKSEIFDDQFSVERPDGSNFTLKIRSTKLEDSAMYFCASSRPDVNEQYFGPGTRLTVT.

This CDR3 reads CASSAEGLLNSPLHF. The DNA for the CDR3 is TGTGCCAGCAGCGCCGAGGGACTCCTTAATTCACCCCTCCACTTT. The chain links TRBV5-5 to TRBJ1-6; D may be TRBD1 (5 bases). The germline gives CDR1 SGHKS, CDR2 YYEKEE (reference sequence). The V gene lost 4 bases and the J gene lost 6 bases, with 14 bases spanning the gap. The CDR3 runs to 15 residues.

This rearrangement joins TRBV6-5 to TRBJ2-3, with 13 bases matching TRBD2. Germline V lookup: CDR1 MNHEY, CDR2 SVGAGI. The V and J ends lost 6 bases and 7 bases, in that order; junction bases with no gene match: 7. The CDR3 sequence is 15 residues long. DNA of the CDR3: TGTGCCAGCAGGCACACTAGCGGGGGGGAGAATACGCAGTATTTT. Protein sequence: CASRHTSGGENTQYF.

The chain is built from TRBV19 and TRBJ1-4, with 7 bases that match TRBD1. The V gene end was trimmed by 4 bases and the J gene end by 4 bases; junction bases not matched to a gene: 6. The CDR3 has 15 amino acids. CDR1 and CDR2 (germline): LNHDA, SQIVND (reference sequence). CDR3: CASSTGDSYNEKLFF. The CDR3 DNA sequence: TGTGCCAGTAGTACGGGGGACAGCTATAATGAAAAACTGTTTTTT.

The chain has TRBV2 and TRBJ1-6; no definite D call. This CDR3 is 11 amino acids long. The germline CDR1 and CDR2 sequences are SNHLY and FYNNEI. The ends were cut back, 7 bases at V and 14 bases at J, with 12 bases in the middle. The CDR3 region is CASTQEVTLHF. The CDR3, as DNA: TGTGCCAGCACCCAAGAGGTTACCCTCCACTTT.

The chain links TRBV27 to TRBJ2-7; 9 bases map to TRBD2. This CDR3 region has 15 residues. Per germline, CDR1 MNHEY and CDR2 SMNVEV (reference sequence). V was clipped by 2 bases and J by 9 bases; unmatched bases: 11. Written as DNA, the CDR3 is TGTGCCAGCAGTTTAGGGGCTAGCGGGACCCTAGTGCAGTACTTC. It specifies CASSLGASGTLVQYF.

The V call is TRBV6-1, the J call TRBJ1-5; no definite D call. The CDR3 contains 17 residues. The germline CDR1 and CDR2 sequences are MNHNS and SASEGT. Trimming took 2 bases from V and 1 from J, leaving 15 bases between them. DNA for the CDR3: TGTGCCAGCAGTGAAATTCGGGGAACTGGGAGCAATCAGCCCCAGCATTTT. Translation gives CASSEIRGTGSNQPQHF.

The chain links TRBV28 to TRBJ2-7; D uncertain. CDR3 size: 14 residues. V lost 3 bases and J 2 bases, leaving 11 bases between the germline ends. Germline CDR1 and CDR2: MDHEN and SYDVKM. CDR3 sequence: CASSFAGLAYEQYF. CDR3 sequence (DNA): TGTGCCAGCAGTTTCGCCGGGTTAGCCTACGAGCAGTACTTC.

The chain carries TRBV4-3 and TRBJ2-7; 9 bases fit TRBD2. V gave up 0 bases and J gave up 5 bases; unmatched junction bases: 11. Per the germline V gene, CDR1 is LGHNA and CDR2 is YSLEER. This CDR3 spans 17 amino acids. The CDR3: CASSQDQREVPRDEQYF. The CDR3 DNA reads TGCGCCAGCAGCCAAGACCAGCGGGAGGTCCCGAGGGACGAGCAGTACTTC.

This clone was observed a single time. The V and J genes are TRBV7-2 and TRBJ2-3, with D possibly matching TRBD2 (7 bases). Germline V gene lookup returns CDR1 SGHTA and CDR2 FQGNSA. This CDR3 spans 15 amino acids. V lost 1 base and J lost 5, with 13 bases in between. CDR3 loop: CASSLDAAGQDTQYF. As DNA, the CDR3 is TGTGCCAGCAGCTTAGACGCAGCGGGACAAGATACGCAGTATTTT. Complete variable domain (other parts from reference TRBV7-2 and TRBJ2-3): GAGVSQSPSNKVTEKGKDVELRCDPISGHTALYWYRQSLGQGLEFLIYFQGNSAPDKSGLPSDRFSAERTGGSVSTLTIQRTQQEDSAVYLCASSLDAAGQDTQYFGPGTRLTVL.

The chain recombines TRBV10-3 with TRBJ1-3; 7 nucleotides match TRBD1. The length of the CDR3 is 15 residues. Germline V lookup: CDR1 ENHRY, CDR2 SYGVKD. With V trimmed by 2 bases and J by 2 bases, 3 bases remained unmatched. The CDR3: CAISERGQPGNTIYF. The CDR3 DNA reads as TGTGCCATCAGTGAGAGGGGGCAACCTGGAAACACCATATATTTT.